These T cell receptor beta chains were read from a single sample in a study of sequential checkpoint blockade in melanoma. Profiled with immunoSEQ multiplex PCR; TCRdb holds only in-frame clones, not every one. Altogether some 11,000 clones are present, roughly 52% being singletons, with the ten largest covering more than 15%. The material was CD8+ T cells sorted from blood (inferred from file names), obtained from a patient given nivolumab and ipilimumab in sequence. These receptor sequences come from a human donor with melanoma. The CDR3 runs from the conserved cysteine through the conserved F or W. The D gene is left open where the match is weak. A row's size may be missing; if present it is once, few, many or a size class.

j_call d_call clone_size v_call cdr3_nt cdr3_aa
TRBJ2-7 NA NA TRBV27 TGTGCCAGCAGTCTCGGGACTCCGTCCTACGAGCAGTACTTC CASSLGTPSYEQYF
TRBJ2-1 TRBD2 few TRBV20-1 TGCAGTGCTATACCCTCGGGGGGGCAGTTCTTC CSAIPSGGQFF
TRBJ2-3 NA NA TRBV28 TGTGCCAGCAGTCGGGACTCCGGCACAGATACGCAGTATTTT CASSRDSGTDTQYF
TRBJ1-2 NA few TRBV9 TGTGCCAGCAGCGGGCCAGGGAGGGGTACTAACTATGGCTACACCTTC CASSGPGRGTNYGYTF
TRBJ2-3 TRBD2 NA TRBV27 TGTGCCAGCAGAACAACGCGGACTAGCGGACATACAGATACGCAGTATTTT CASRTTRTSGHTDTQYF
TRBJ2-7 TRBD1 once TRBV19 TGTGCCAGTAGTATTTTATTAGGGACAGGGTCCTACGAGCAGTACTTC CASSILLGTGSYEQYF
TRBJ1-1 TRBD1 NA TRBV6-1 TGTGCCAGCAGTGTGGGACAGGGGGACACTGAAGCTTTCTTT CASSVGQGDTEAFF
TRBJ2-7 TRBD1 NA TRBV19 TGTGCCAGTAGTATATCCGGGACAGCCTACGAGCAGTACTTC CASSISGTAYEQYF
TRBJ2-1 TRBD2 NA TRBV6-6 TGTGCCAGCAGTTACTCTGGGGGGGTGGATGAGCAGTTCTTC CASSYSGGVDEQFF
TRBJ1-5 NA NA TRBV28 TGTGCCAGCAGTCCCCGACTGGGCAATCAGCCCCAGCATTTT CASSPRLGNQPQHF
TRBJ1-1 NA NA TRBV28 TGTGCCAGCAGTTCTCGACGTTCCGCGGTCACTGAAGCTTTCTTT CASSSRRSAVTEAFF
TRBJ2-1 TRBD2 NA TRBV6-5 TGTGCCAGCAGTTACGGGGCTAGCGGGAGGGGTGAGCAGTTCTTC CASSYGASGRGEQFF
TRBJ1-5 NA NA TRBV7-9 TGTGCCAGTGGACTGTCCGACAGCAATCAGCCCCAGCATTTT CASGLSDSNQPQHF
TRBJ2-3 NA NA TRBV6-4 TGTGCCAGCAGACTGTACACACAGGCCCTCACAGATACGCAGTATTTT CASRLYTQALTDTQYF
TRBJ2-7 NA NA TRBV5-6 TGTGCCAGCAGCTTGGGCAGCTCCTACGAGCAGTACTTC CASSLGSSYEQYF
TRBJ1-1 NA few TRBV6-5 TGTGCCAGCAGCCGTACAGGGGAAGCTTTCTTT CASSRTGEAFF
TRBJ2-7 NA NA TRBV5-5 TGTGCCAGCAGCTTGGACAGGGTAACGAGGTACGAGCAGTACTTC CASSLDRVTRYEQYF
TRBJ1-4 NA NA TRBV28 TGTGCCAGCAGTTTCCCCCCCCTCGAGGAAAAACTGTTTTTT CASSFPPLEEKLFF
TRBJ2-5 NA few TRBV6-6 TGTGCCAGCAGTCTAGGCCGGGAGACCCAGTACTTC CASSLGRETQYF
TRBJ1-1 TRBD1 once TRBV5-4 TGCGCCAGCAGCCAAGAAGGGGGGGACAGGGTGAACACTGAAGCTTTCTTT CASSQEGGDRVNTEAFF
TRBJ2-3 NA medium-sized TRBV18 TGTGCCAGCTCACCCCTCGTAGAAGATACGCAGTATTTT CASSPLVEDTQYF
TRBJ2-2 TRBD2 once TRBV9 TGTGCCAGCAGCGACTCAGGACTAGCGGGAGACCACACCGGGGAGCTGTTTTTT CASSDSGLAGDHTGELFF
TRBJ2-7 NA few TRBV5-4 TGCGCCAGCAGCCAAGAAGAGGGGGAGACCTACGAGCAGTACTTC CASSQEEGETYEQYF
TRBJ2-7 NA NA TRBV4-1 TGCGCCAGCAGCCAAGGGTTGGAGGAATTGAACGAGCAGTACTTC CASSQGLEELNEQYF
TRBJ2-1 TRBD1 NA TRBV27 TGTGCCAGCAGTCCACTAATCACACAGGGGGCGCAATCCCATGAGCAGTTCTTC CASSPLITQGAQSHEQFF
TRBJ2-1 TRBD2 NA TRBV28 TGTGCCAGCAGCCCTATATGGGGGGGGGATTTAGCGGGAGGGCCTACTTACAATGAGCAGTTCTTC CASSPIWGGDLAGGPTYNEQFF
TRBJ1-2 NA few TRBV5-4 TGTGCCAGCAGCTTGGAATGGGCACCCGGAAACTATGGCTACACCTTC CASSLEWAPGNYGYTF